This TCR beta chain was sequenced during a study of vaccination effects on CD4 cells after COVID-19. In the study overall: Sampling of a few convalescent patients occurred early (day +14) and late post-vaccination.

This clone showed up just once. No antigen is known for it. CDR1 and CDR2 from the germline V gene are MNHEY and SMNVEV (reference sequence). V shed 3 bases and J shed 4 bases, with 15 bases lying between them. The CDR3 is made up of 15 amino acids. The ViraFEST assay expanded antigen-specific CD4+ T cells with viral peptide pools before sequencing. After less than 11 days in culture, the CD4+ T cells were isolated. This person's SARS-CoV-2 infection, confirmed by PCR, occurred between March and December 2020. Every participant took two doses of the BNT162b2 or mRNA-1273 vaccine. Cultivation was performed at approximately 2.1 million PBMC per well with roughly 10 IU/ml IL-2 and approximately 9.2 ug/ml peptides added. On day 3 and again on day 7, half the medium was replaced with IL-2 medium. Notes on the study in general: Clones of infection and vaccine origin contracted markedly late after vaccination.

TCRdb's table, derived via immunoSEQ multiplex PCR, lists solely in-frame clones and lacks some. The sample consists of roughly 16,000 clones, around 70% of them appearing once. This clonotype originated in a human donor who had a prior SARS-CoV-2 infection. The chain couples TRBV27 to TRBJ1-1; D is perhaps TRBD1 (5 bases). Source: CD4+ T cells from PBMCs cultured with SARS-CoV-2 spike peptides, taken after COVID-19 vaccination. DNA of the CDR3: TGTGCCAGCAGTTTTGACAGCCCGAGGGGCACTGAAGCTTTCTTT. It translates to CASSFDSPRGTEAFF.